The T cell receptor beta chain under discussion was sequenced for a study of blood T cell repertoires in COVID-19. Study-wide context: PBMCs, B-cell-depleted T cells, or T cells were the source of the cDNA or gDNA that made up the material.

How the authors handled the data: Estimation of nucleated cell counts relied on the amplification of reference gene primers. The table came from immunoSEQ multiplex PCR; TCRdb's copy has only in-frame clones and leaves some out. Clone size and the V and J calls come from that table; the DNA yielded D and trimming. The sample includes around 64,000 clones, around 87% of them seen just once. This CDR3 region has 12 residues. Germline lookup yields CDR1 SGHDT and CDR2 YYEEEE. V was cut by 3 bases and J by 9 bases, with 10 bases left in between. This TCR was sampled from a woman younger than 35 with acute or convalescent COVID-19. The V call is TRBV5-6, the J call TRBJ2-1; D possibly corresponds to TRBD1 (5 bases). The sample was peripheral blood. In DNA, the CDR3 is TGTGCCAGCAGCTCACAGGTCGGTGAGCAGTTCTTC. Its translation is CASSSQVGEQFF.